Sequencing of this TCR beta chain was carried out in a study of blood T cell repertoires in COVID-19. Unmatched junction bases numbered 3, after V lost 0 bases and J lost 3 bases. The CDR3 runs to 14 residues. The V gene's germline CDR1 is SGHRS and CDR2 YFSETQ. Generated by immunoSEQ multiplex PCR, the TCRdb table keeps only in-frame clones and is missing some. This sample has 150,000 to 200,000 clones, with 75% to 85% found just once. This clone was picked up one time. The receptor's source is a woman in her thirties or forties with COVID-19, enrolled during active disease. The V gene is TRBV5-1, the J gene TRBJ2-7; TRBD2 matches 7 bases. Sequenced input: peripheral blood. CDR3 region: CASSLGRENYEQYF. In DNA, the CDR3 is TGCGCCAGCAGCTTGGGGCGGGAGAACTACGAGCAGTACTTC.